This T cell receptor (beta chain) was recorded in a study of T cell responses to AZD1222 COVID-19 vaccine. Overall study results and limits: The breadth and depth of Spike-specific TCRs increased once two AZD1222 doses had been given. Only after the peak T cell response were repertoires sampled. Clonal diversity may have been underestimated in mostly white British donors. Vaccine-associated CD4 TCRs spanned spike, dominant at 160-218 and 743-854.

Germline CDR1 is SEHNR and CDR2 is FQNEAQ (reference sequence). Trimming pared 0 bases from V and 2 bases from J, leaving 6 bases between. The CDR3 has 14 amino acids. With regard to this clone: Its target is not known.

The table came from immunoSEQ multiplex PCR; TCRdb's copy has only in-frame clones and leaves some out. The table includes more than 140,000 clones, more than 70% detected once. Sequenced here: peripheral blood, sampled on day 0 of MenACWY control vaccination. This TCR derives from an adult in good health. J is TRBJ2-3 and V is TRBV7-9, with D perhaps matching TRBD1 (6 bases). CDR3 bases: TGTGCCAGCAGCTTAGCGGGGGCCACAGATACGCAGTATTTT. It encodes CASSLAGATDTQYF.